The present TCR beta chain was sequenced within a study of blood T cell repertoires in COVID-19. Whole-study context: From T cells, B-cell-depleted T cells, or PBMCs came the material, which was cDNA or gDNA.

The method was immunoSEQ multiplex PCR; TCRdb's version includes in-frame clones alone and lacks a portion of them. The sample has 95,000 to 100,000 clones, 91% seen once; the top ten hold around 15%. In germline, CDR1 is SGHTA, CDR2 FQGTGA. This CDR3 is built from 13 residues. After removal of 2 bases from V and 10 bases from J, the junction contained 7 bases not matched to a gene. The specimen was peripheral blood. The TCR originated in a man in his fifties or sixties with acute or convalescent COVID-19. J is TRBJ1-1 and V is TRBV7-3, with TRBD1 matching 7 bases. The CDR3: CASSLVEGGRAFF. The CDR3 DNA follows: TGTGCCAGCAGCTTAGTTGAAGGGGGCCGAGCTTTCTTT.